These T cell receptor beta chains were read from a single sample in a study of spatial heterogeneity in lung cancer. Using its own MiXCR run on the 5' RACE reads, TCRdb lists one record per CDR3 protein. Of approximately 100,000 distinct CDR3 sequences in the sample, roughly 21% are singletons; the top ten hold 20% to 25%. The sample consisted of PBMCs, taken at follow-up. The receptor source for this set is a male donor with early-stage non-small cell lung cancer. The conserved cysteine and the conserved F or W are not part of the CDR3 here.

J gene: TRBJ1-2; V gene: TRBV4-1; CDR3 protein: ASSQEYMRYGYT
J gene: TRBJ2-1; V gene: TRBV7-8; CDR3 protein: ASSLVGGSRDEQF
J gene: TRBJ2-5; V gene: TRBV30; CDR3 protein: AWSVGRLAGRGETQY
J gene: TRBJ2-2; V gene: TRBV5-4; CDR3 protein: ASSPAIAGYTGELF
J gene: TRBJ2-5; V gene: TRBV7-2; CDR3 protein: ASSPQEVTQY
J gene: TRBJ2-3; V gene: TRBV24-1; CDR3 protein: ATSDQQGTSTDTQY
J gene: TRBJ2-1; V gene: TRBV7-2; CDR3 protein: ASRLAAEQF
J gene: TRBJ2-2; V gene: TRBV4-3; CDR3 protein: ASSQEVHNTGELF
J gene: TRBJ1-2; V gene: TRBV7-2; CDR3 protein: ASSLVLAETYGYT
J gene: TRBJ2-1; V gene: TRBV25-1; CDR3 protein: ASRGGPRNEQF
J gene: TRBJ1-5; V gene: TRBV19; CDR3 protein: ASSIKDNQPQH
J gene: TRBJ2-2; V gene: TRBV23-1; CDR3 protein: ASSQTLTGGQRNTGELF
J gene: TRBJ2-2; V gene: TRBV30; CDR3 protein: AWSVSSPGELF
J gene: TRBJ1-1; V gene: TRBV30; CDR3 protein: AWRGSGRTEAF